This TCR beta chain came from a study of blood T cell repertoires in COVID-19. Study at large: Donors in the United States, Italy and Spain gave samples during acute or convalescent COVID-19.

The CDR3 totals 14 residues. Per the germline V gene, CDR1 is SGHAT and CDR2 is FQNNGV. Trimming removed 5 bases at V and 0 bases at J, with 10 bases between. In the original processing: Amplification of reference gene primers was used by the study to estimate nucleated cell counts. Data came from immunoSEQ multiplex PCR; TCRdb stores just in-frame clones and leaves some out. For V, J and clone size, that table is used; D and trimming come from the DNA. Among 160,000 or so clones listed, approximately 93% were seen once. One Seattle source followed patients from active infection through their disease course.

This chain links TRBV11-2 with TRBJ1-1, with D possibly matching TRBD1 (6 bases). The sequencing sample was made of peripheral blood. The receptor's source is an older woman with COVID-19, enrolled during active disease. The CDR3 reads CASSIDRMNTEAFF. DNA of the CDR3: TGTGCCAGCAGCATTGACAGGATGAACACTGAAGCTTTCTTT.